The 32 T cell receptor beta chains below all came from one sample that was sequenced in a study of vaccination effects on CD4 cells after COVID-19. Expansion with viral peptide pools was applied to antigen-specific CD4+ T cells by the ViraFEST assay prior to sequencing. CD4+ T cell isolation took place after 10 days of culture. None of the vaccinated had previously contracted SARS-CoV-2, and their nucleocapsid antibodies tested negative. Data came from immunoSEQ multiplex PCR; TCRdb stores just in-frame clones and leaves some out. The profile covers roughly 30,000 clones, with 55% to 85% appearing a single time and about 27% taken by the ten largest. Their antigen targets remain unknown. This specimen consisted of CD4+ T cells from PBMCs cultured with HCoV-OC43 spike peptides, obtained before COVID-19 vaccination. Noted subset: HCoV-OC43 spike overlapping peptide pool stimulation. Receptor source: a human donor who received a COVID-19 vaccine.

This chain links TRBV6-5 with TRBJ1-1, with 9 bases aligning to TRBD1. This CDR3 comprises 13 residues. Germline CDR1 MNHEY, CDR2 SVGAGI. The junction had 5 bases not matched to a gene; V was cut back by 7 bases and J by 5 bases. In DNA form, the CDR3 reads TGTGCCAGCACCGAGGACAGGGGAACTGAAGCTTTCTTT. Translating it yields CASTEDRGTEAFF.

This sequence joins TRBV7-2 and TRBJ1-5; D is unclear. V gave up 0 bases and J gave up 3 bases, with 9 bases separating them. The CDR3 extends over 15 amino acids. In germline, CDR1 is SGHTA, CDR2 FQGNSA. The chain's CDR3 is CASSLADGPNQPQHF. The CDR3 DNA follows: TGTGCCAGCAGCTTAGCCGACGGTCCCAATCAGCCCCAGCATTTT.

CDR3 in amino acids: CASSLASTSATGELFF. The CDR3 coding sequence is TGTGCCAGCAGCTTAGCCTCGACTAGCGCTACCGGGGAGCTGTTTTTT. The J gene is TRBJ2-2, the V gene TRBV7-2; 8 bases are shared with TRBD2. The CDR3 runs 16 residues. CDR1 is SGHTA and CDR2 is FQGNSA in the germline V gene. The junction had 5 bases not matched to a gene; V was cut back by 0 bases and J by 5 bases. The full variable domain, with the rest looked up from reference TRBV7-2 and TRBJ2-2, is GAGVSQSPSNKVTEKGKDVELRCDPISGHTALYWYRQSLGQGLEFLIYFQGNSAPDKSGLPSDRFSAERTGGSVSTLTIQRTQQEDSAVYLCASSLASTSATGELFFGEGSRLTVL.

This clone was counted between two and nine times. The chain combines TRBV2 with TRBJ1-4, with 7 bases identical to TRBD1. CDR3 length equals 13 residues. The V and J ends lost 11 bases and 8 bases, in that order; junction bases with no gene match: 11. The germline V gene encodes CDR1 SNHLY and CDR2 FYNNEI. CDR3: CAGRQGLREKLFF. The CDR3 region has the DNA TGTGCCGGACGACAGGGCCTCAGAGAAAAACTGTTTTTT.

The chain is built from TRBV5-8 and TRBJ1-5, with D maybe TRBD1 (6 bases). This CDR3 is 15 amino acids long. V was clipped by 4 bases and J by 7 bases, with 18 bases between them. Germline V gives CDR1 SGHTS, CDR2 YDEGEE. The CDR3 DNA reads TGTGCCAGCAGCCCCTTAACAGGGTCCTGGCAGCCCCAGCATTTT. Translated, it gives CASSPLTGSWQPQHF.

The chain joins TRBV5-5 to TRBJ2-7, with D unresolved. This CDR3 is built from 14 residues. Trimming took off 0 bases at V and 6 bases at J, with 13 bases between the two ends. Germline-derived CDR1 and CDR2 are SGHKS and YYEKEE (reference sequence). CDR3 amino acids: CASSLADGPFEQYF. CDR3 DNA sequence: TGTGCCAGCAGCTTGGCAGATGGACCTTTCGAGCAGTACTTC.

This clone was detected a few times. The chain employs TRBV19 and TRBJ2-3; 7 bases map to TRBD2. This CDR3 comprises 14 residues. The V gene's germline CDR1 is LNHDA and CDR2 SQIVND (reference sequence). Trimming cost V 4 bases and J 4 bases; bases outside gene matches: 5. CDR3 residues: CASSSGSWADTQYF. The DNA for the CDR3 is TGTGCCAGTAGTAGCGGGAGTTGGGCAGATACGCAGTATTTT.

This clone was observed a single time. The rearrangement uses TRBV15 and TRBJ1-5; D unclear. Germline CDR1 LNHNV, CDR2 YYDKDF (reference sequence). Trimming removed 1 base from V and 6 bases from J, with 10 bases in between. The CDR3 loop spans 14 amino acids. The CDR3 coding sequence is TGTGCCACCAGCAGAGGAGGGATTCGTCAGCCCCAGCATTTT. Protein sequence: CATSRGGIRQPQHF. The whole variable domain, filled in from reference TRBV15 and TRBJ1-5, reads DAMVIQNPRYQVTQFGKPVTLSCSQTLNHNVMYWYQQKSSQAPKLLFHYYDKDFNNEADTPDNFQSRRPNTSFCFLDIRSPGLGDTAMYLCATSRGGIRQPQHFGDGTRLSIL.

The CDR3 DNA reads TGTGCCAGCAGCCCCGGCCCAACGGATGGCTACACCTTC. It codes for CASSPGPTDGYTF. This chain joins TRBV5-4 and TRBJ1-2, with D unclear. CDR3 size: 13 residues. Germline V gene sequence: CDR1 SGHNT, CDR2 YYREEE (reference sequence). V lost 4 bases and J lost 6, with 13 bases in between.

This clone came up a few times. This chain uses TRBV11-2 with TRBJ1-6; D may be TRBD1 (5 bases). Trimming stripped 4 bases from V and 8 bases from J, with 18 bases between. The germline V gene has CDR1 SGHAT and CDR2 FQNNGV. The CDR3 loop spans 16 amino acids. CDR3 loop: CASSSFRTRKDSPLHF. CDR3 DNA sequence: TGTGCCAGCAGCTCCTTTAGGACACGGAAAGATTCACCCCTCCACTTT. The full variable domain, with the rest looked up from reference TRBV11-2 and TRBJ1-6, is EAGVAQSPRYKIIEKRQSVAFWCNPISGHATLYWYQQILGQGPKLLIQFQNNGVVDDSQLPKDRFSAERLKGVDSTLKIQPAKLEDSAVYLCASSSFRTRKDSPLHFGNGTRLTVT.

J is TRBJ1-4 and V is TRBV5-1; D not resolved. CDR3 length: 13 amino acids. Germline values: CDR1 SGHRS, CDR2 YFSETQ. The V end lost 0 bases, the J end lost 4 bases, and 4 bases lay between the germline ends. In nucleotides, the CDR3 is TGCGCCAGCAGCTTGGCAGTTAATGAAAAACTGTTTTTT. This codes for CASSLAVNEKLFF.

CDR3 region: CAISESSEKLFF. The CDR3 DNA reads as TGTGCCATCAGTGAGTCTTCAGAAAAACTGTTTTTT. The chain recombines TRBV10-3 with TRBJ1-4; D call uncertain. Germline loops: CDR1 ENHRY, CDR2 SYGVKD. This CDR3 contains 12 residues. The V and J ends lost 0 bases and 8 bases respectively, with 4 bases between them.

The chain couples TRBV5-4 to TRBJ1-2; unclear D gene. V was trimmed by 2 bases and J by 3 bases, leaving 11 bases between them. The CDR3 has 14 amino acids. From germline, CDR1 is SGHNT and CDR2 YYREEE (reference sequence). CDR3 coding DNA: TGTGCCAGCAGCTTTACGCAGGCGGACTATGGCTACACCTTC. Translating it yields CASSFTQADYGYTF.

J is TRBJ2-1 and V is TRBV27; the D gene could be TRBD1 or TRBD2 (5 bases each). The germline V gene has CDR1 MNHEY and CDR2 SMNVEV (reference sequence). V lost 7 bases and J 9 bases, leaving 22 bases between the germline ends. CDR3 length equals 15 residues. Here the CDR3 reads CASTTGTDPRVEQFF. CDR3 DNA sequence: TGTGCCAGCACCACCGGGACGGACCCACGGGTTGAGCAGTTCTTC.

The chain links TRBV19 to TRBJ1-2; unclear D gene. The germline V and J ends were trimmed by 6 bases and 0 bases, with 11 bases remaining between them. Germline V lookup: CDR1 LNHDA, CDR2 SQIVND (reference sequence). The CDR3 sequence is 14 residues long. This CDR3 reads CASRATWANYGYTF. The CDR3 DNA follows: TGTGCCAGTAGGGCGACATGGGCTAACTATGGCTACACCTTC.

This rearrangement joins TRBV11-2 to TRBJ1-2; 8 bases match TRBD1. This CDR3 contains 18 residues. Germline trimming cut 2 bases from V and 0 bases from J; bases unmatched to any gene: 11. CDR1 is SGHAT and CDR2 is FQNNGV in the germline V gene. The CDR3 protein is CASSLTDRGGGANYGYTF. The CDR3 DNA is TGTGCCAGCAGCTTAACCGACAGGGGCGGGGGAGCTAACTATGGCTACACCTTC. The complete variable domain, with remaining parts taken from reference TRBV11-2 and TRBJ1-2, reads EAGVAQSPRYKIIEKRQSVAFWCNPISGHATLYWYQQILGQGPKLLIQFQNNGVVDDSQLPKDRFSAERLKGVDSTLKIQPAKLEDSAVYLCASSLTDRGGGANYGYTFGSGTRLTVV.

The gene calls are TRBV5-1 and TRBJ2-1; a possible D gene is TRBD1 (6 bases). V was cut by 4 bases and J by 0 bases, with 14 bases left in between. The V gene's germline CDR1 is SGHRS and CDR2 YFSETQ. There are 16 residues in the CDR3. The chain's CDR3 is CASSPITGSSYNEQFF. In nucleotides, the CDR3 is TGCGCCAGCAGCCCGATAACAGGGAGCTCCTACAATGAGCAGTTCTTC.

The rearrangement uses TRBV18 and TRBJ2-7, with 9 bases aligning to TRBD2. Trimming at V came to 4 bases and at J to 2 bases, leaving 3 bases not matched to a gene. This CDR3 comprises 14 residues. The germline V gene has CDR1 KGHSH and CDR2 LQKENI. CDR3 loop: CASSLLAGTYEQYF. The CDR3 coding sequence is TGTGCCAGCTCACTTCTAGCGGGAACCTACGAGCAGTACTTC.

The chain employs TRBV24-1 and TRBJ2-5; perhaps TRBD1 as D (5 bases). Trimming took off 5 bases at V and 5 bases at J, with 11 bases between the two ends. The V gene's germline CDR1 is KGHDR and CDR2 SFDVKD. The CDR3 is 13 amino acids. The CDR3 region has the DNA TGTGCCACCAGTGTCAGGGTGTGGGAGACCCAGTACTTC. It yields the protein CATSVRVWETQYF.

This rearrangement joins TRBV5-1 to TRBJ2-1; either TRBD1 or TRBD2 may supply D (5 bases each). The CDR3 totals 14 residues. Deletions cut 4 bases from V and 9 bases from J, with 17 bases between. Germline V lookup: CDR1 SGHRS, CDR2 YFSETQ. DNA for the CDR3: TGCGCCAGCAGCCCGGGACCAGCCAATGGTGAGCAGTTCTTC. Its translation is CASSPGPANGEQFF.

This clone occurred a few times. This rearrangement joins TRBV3-1 (or the pseudogene TRBV3-2) to TRBJ1-1; perhaps TRBD1 as D (6 bases). Trimming left V 5 bases short and J 4 bases short, with 17 bases between. This CDR3 has 15 amino acids. Germline-derived CDR1 and CDR2 are LGHDT and YNNKEL (reference sequence). Here the CDR3 reads CASSARDTLGTEAFF. CDR3 nucleotides: TGTGCCAGCAGCGCCCGGGACACCCTAGGCACTGAAGCTTTCTTT.

The chain links TRBV7-9 to TRBJ2-7; 10 bases map to TRBD1. The length of the CDR3 is 16 residues. Trimming took 2 bases from V and 3 from J; bases not matched to a gene: 7. Looked up from germline, CDR1 is SEHNR and CDR2 is FQNEAQ (reference sequence). CDR3 DNA: TGTGCCAGCAGCTTAATCAGCCGGGACAGGGGCTACGAGCAGTACTTC. This codes for CASSLISRDRGYEQYF. Looking up the rest from reference TRBV7-9 and TRBJ2-7 gives the full variable domain: DTGVSQNPRHKITKRGQNVTFRCDPISEHNRLYWYRQTLGQGPEFLTYFQNEAQLEKSRLLSDRFSAERPKGSFSTLEIQRTEQGDSAMYLCASSLISRDRGYEQYFGPGTRLTVT.

This clone has only one observation. This sequence joins TRBV6-5 and TRBJ2-3, with 7 bases that match TRBD1. Germline V lookup: CDR1 MNHEY, CDR2 SVGAGI. The CDR3 runs to 15 residues. V lost 0 bases to trimming and J lost 2 bases; unmatched junction nucleotides: 2. CDR3 nucleotides: TGTGCCAGCAGTTACTCGACAGGGATCACAGATACGCAGTATTTT. It yields the protein CASSYSTGITDTQYF.

This clone has just a few counts. The chain couples TRBV7-8 to TRBJ2-1, with D perhaps given as TRBD1 or TRBD2 (6 bases each). With 5 bases removed from V and 6 bases from J, the gap between germline ends came to 17 bases. The CDR3 is 15 residues long. Germline CDR1 SGHVS, CDR2 FQNEAQ. Written as DNA, the CDR3 is TGTGCCAGCAGCCCCCGACTAGAGGGGGGCAATGAGCAGTTCTTC. This sequence encodes CASSPRLEGGNEQFF.

The chain has TRBV3-1 (or the pseudogene TRBV3-2) and TRBJ1-1, with D unclear. Germline CDR1 reads LGHDT; CDR2 reads YNNKEL (reference sequence). Trimming cost V 1 base and J 8 bases, with 8 bases left between them. CDR3 size: 12 residues. CDR3 loop: CASSQGVTEAFF. CDR3 nucleotide sequence: TGTGCCAGCAGCCAAGGAGTGACCGAAGCTTTCTTT.

In this sample, this clone turned up once. The chain recombines TRBV6-5 with TRBJ2-6, with TRBD2 identical over 8 bases. CDR1 MNHEY and CDR2 SVGAGI come from the germline V gene. The CDR3 runs 13 residues. Here the CDR3 DNA reads TGTGCTGCAGCGGGGGCTGGGGCCAACGTCCTGACTTTC. This gives the protein CAAAGAGANVLTF.

The CDR3 sequence is CASRPFVTNYGYTF. The CDR3, as DNA: TGTGCCAGCAGACCCTTTGTAACTAACTATGGCTACACCTTC. This chain links TRBV2 with TRBJ1-2; D is ambiguous. CDR3 length: 14 amino acids. CDR1 is SNHLY, CDR2 FYNNEI, per germline. V shed 6 bases and J shed 0 bases, with 11 bases lying between them.

The chain is built from TRBV3-1 (or the pseudogene TRBV3-2) and TRBJ2-7, with D uncertain. Looked up from germline, CDR1 is LGHDT and CDR2 is YNNKEL (reference sequence). The CDR3 has 14 amino acids. V lost 4 bases and J lost 4, with 14 bases in between. For the CDR3, the DNA is TGTGCCAGCAGCCGAATGGGCGTTGGGTACGAGCAGTACTTC. Its translation: CASSRMGVGYEQYF.

The CDR3 here is CASSRGGLGTDTQYF. The CDR3, as DNA: TGTGCCAGCAGTCGTGGGGGCTTGGGCACAGATACGCAGTATTTT. This rearrangement joins TRBV28 to TRBJ2-3; the D gene is possibly TRBD1 (6 bases). V lost 5 bases, J lost 1 base, and 13 bases lay in between. The germline V gene has CDR1 MDHEN and CDR2 SYDVKM. The CDR3 sequence is 15 residues long.

The V call is TRBV2, the J call TRBJ1-2; TRBD1 is a possible D gene (6 bases). This CDR3 contains 12 residues. Looked up from germline, CDR1 is SNHLY and CDR2 is FYNNEI. Trimming removed 8 bases from V and 8 bases from J, with 15 bases in between. Here the CDR3 reads CASLWGARGYTF. In nucleotides, the CDR3 is TGTGCCAGCTTGTGGGGGGCGCGGGGCTACACCTTC.

In DNA, the CDR3 is TGTGCCGCAGGTCAAGAGACCCAGTACTTC. The encoded protein is CAAGQETQYF. The chain is built from TRBV28 and TRBJ2-5; D gene ambiguous. The V and J ends lost 11 bases and 2 bases respectively, with 6 bases between them. The CDR3 is 10 residues long. Germline V lookup: CDR1 MDHEN, CDR2 SYDVKM.

V and J are TRBV5-4 and TRBJ2-3, with D perhaps assigned TRBD1 or TRBD2 (6 bases each). Germline V gene sequence: CDR1 SGHNT, CDR2 YYREEE (reference sequence). CDR3 length: 14 residues. Between the trimmed V and J ends, which lost 0 bases and 4 bases, there was a span of 9 bases. The DNA for the CDR3 is TGTGCCAGCAGCTTGGGGGGGGCCCCAGATACGCAGTATTTT. It specifies CASSLGGAPDTQYF.